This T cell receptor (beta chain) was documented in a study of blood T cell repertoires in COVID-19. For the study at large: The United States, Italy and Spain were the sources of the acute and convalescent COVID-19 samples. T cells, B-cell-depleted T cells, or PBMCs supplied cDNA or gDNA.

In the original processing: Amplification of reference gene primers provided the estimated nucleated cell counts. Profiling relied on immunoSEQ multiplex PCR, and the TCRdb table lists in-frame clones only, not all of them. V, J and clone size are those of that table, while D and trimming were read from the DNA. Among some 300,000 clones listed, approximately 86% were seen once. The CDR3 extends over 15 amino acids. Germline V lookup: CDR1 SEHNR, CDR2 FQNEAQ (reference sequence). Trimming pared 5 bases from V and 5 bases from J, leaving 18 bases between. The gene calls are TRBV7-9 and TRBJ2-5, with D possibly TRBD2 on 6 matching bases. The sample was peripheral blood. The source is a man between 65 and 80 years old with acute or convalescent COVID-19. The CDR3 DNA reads TGTGCCAGCAGCCGTGGGATGGGGGGACGCGAGACCCAGTACTTC. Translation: CASSRGMGGRETQYF.